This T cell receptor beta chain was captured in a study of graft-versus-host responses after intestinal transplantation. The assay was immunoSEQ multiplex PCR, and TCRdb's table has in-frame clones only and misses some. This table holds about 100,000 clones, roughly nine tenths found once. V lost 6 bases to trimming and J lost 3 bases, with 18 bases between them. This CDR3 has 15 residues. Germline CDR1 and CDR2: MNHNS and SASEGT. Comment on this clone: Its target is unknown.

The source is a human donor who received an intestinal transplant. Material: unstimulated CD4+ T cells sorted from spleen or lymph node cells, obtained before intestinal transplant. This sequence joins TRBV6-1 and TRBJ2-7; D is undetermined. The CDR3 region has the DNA TGTGCCAGCAGGGGGTTACGGACCCCTTACTACGAGCAGTACTTC. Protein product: CASRGLRTPYYEQYF.